Listed below are T cell receptor beta chains from one sample, sequenced in a study of cytomegalovirus exposure and HLA in healthy donors. Some clones are missing from TCRdb's copy, which holds only in-frame ones; the method was immunoSEQ multiplex PCR. This table has 45,000 or so clones, about 73% appearing once. Source material: PBMCs. All receptors derive from a woman aged 25 to 39 in good health and CMV-seronegative. CDR3s include the opening cysteine and the closing phenylalanine or tryptophan. Each record gives: V gene, D gene, CDR3 length, clone size, J gene, CDR3 DNA, CDR3 protein. A D gene is named only where the DNA matches it firmly. Rows may omit the clone size; those that give it use once, few, many or a size class.

v_call: TRBV30; d_call: .; cdr3_length: 11; clone_size: .; j_call: TRBJ1-5; cdr3_nt: TGTGCCTGGAGTGCGGGGGGGCCCCAGCATTTT; cdr3_aa: CAWSAGGPQHF
v_call: TRBV30; d_call: .; cdr3_length: 15; clone_size: .; j_call: TRBJ1-2; cdr3_nt: TGTGCCTGGGTCCCAGATAGACAGGCTAACTATGGCTACACCTTC; cdr3_aa: CAWVPDRQANYGYTF
v_call: TRBV7-9; d_call: .; cdr3_length: 16; clone_size: few; j_call: TRBJ2-6; cdr3_nt: TGTGCCAGCAGCTTTGATGTCTACTCTGGGGCCAACGTCCTGACTTTC; cdr3_aa: CASSFDVYSGANVLTF
v_call: TRBV7-2; d_call: .; cdr3_length: 13; clone_size: many; j_call: TRBJ1-3; cdr3_nt: TGTGCCAGCAGAACCGATGCGGGAAACACCATATATTTT; cdr3_aa: CASRTDAGNTIYF
v_call: TRBV7-2; d_call: TRBD1; cdr3_length: 18; clone_size: .; j_call: TRBJ1-2; cdr3_nt: TGTGCCAGCAAAGTGGGGGACAGGGGGCAGGGGCCTTTCTATGGCTACACCTTC; cdr3_aa: CASKVGDRGQGPFYGYTF
v_call: TRBV6-1; d_call: .; cdr3_length: 15; clone_size: few; j_call: TRBJ2-3; cdr3_nt: TGTGCCAGCAGTGAGGGACTTACACACACAGATACGCAGTATTTT; cdr3_aa: CASSEGLTHTDTQYF
v_call: TRBV5-1; d_call: .; cdr3_length: 15; clone_size: .; j_call: TRBJ2-5; cdr3_nt: TGCGCCAGCAGCTTACAGCCGACCGGCCGGGAGACCCAGTACTTC; cdr3_aa: CASSLQPTGRETQYF
v_call: TRBV6-5; d_call: .; cdr3_length: 14; clone_size: .; j_call: TRBJ1-2; cdr3_nt: TGTGCCAGCAGCCGTAGTGACTCATTATATGGCTACACCTTC; cdr3_aa: CASSRSDSLYGYTF
v_call: TRBV6-5; d_call: .; cdr3_length: 14; clone_size: .; j_call: TRBJ2-2; cdr3_nt: TGTGCCAGCAACGGGAGAGCGAACACCGGGGAGCTGTTTTTT; cdr3_aa: CASNGRANTGELFF
v_call: TRBV29-1; d_call: TRBD2; cdr3_length: 14; clone_size: .; j_call: TRBJ2-1; cdr3_nt: TGCAGCGAAACTCTAGCGGGGGTATACAATGAGCAGTTCTTC; cdr3_aa: CSETLAGVYNEQFF
v_call: TRBV5-4; d_call: TRBD2; cdr3_length: 15; clone_size: .; j_call: TRBJ2-5; cdr3_nt: TGTGCCAGCAGCTTGCTTAGCGGGGGGCAAGAGACCCAGTACTTC; cdr3_aa: CASSLLSGGQETQYF
v_call: TRBV30; d_call: TRBD2; cdr3_length: 17; clone_size: .; j_call: TRBJ2-3; cdr3_nt: TGTGCCTGGAGTGTAAGACCCAGCGGGGCTAGCACAGATACGCAGTATTTT; cdr3_aa: CAWSVRPSGASTDTQYF